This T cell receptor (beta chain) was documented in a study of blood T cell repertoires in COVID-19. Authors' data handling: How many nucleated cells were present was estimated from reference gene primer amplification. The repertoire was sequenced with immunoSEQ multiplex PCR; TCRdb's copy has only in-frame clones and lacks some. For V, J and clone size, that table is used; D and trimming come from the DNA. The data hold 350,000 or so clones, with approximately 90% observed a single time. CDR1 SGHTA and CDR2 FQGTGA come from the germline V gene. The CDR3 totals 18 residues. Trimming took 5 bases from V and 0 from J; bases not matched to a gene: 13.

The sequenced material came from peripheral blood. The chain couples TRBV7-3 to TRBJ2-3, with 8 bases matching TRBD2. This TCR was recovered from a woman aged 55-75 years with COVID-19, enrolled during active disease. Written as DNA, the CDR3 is TGTGCCAGCAGCCCGGCCGGGGGGGGCTATACTAGCACAGATACGCAGTATTTT. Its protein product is CASSPAGGGYTSTDTQYF.